The 25 T cell receptor beta chains in this list originate from one sample, sequenced in a study of identical twins' blood T cells. TCRdb fed the 5' RACE reads into MiXCR, producing one record per CDR3 protein. The sample contains 350,000 to 400,000 distinct CDR3 sequences, about 28% of which appear only once. Sequences were obtained from PBMCs. The receptors shown here come from a woman aged 18 to 55 in good health.

The J gene is TRBJ2-2, the V gene TRBV27, with TRBD2 as a possible D gene (6 bases). The CDR3 contains 13 residues. From germline, CDR1 is MNHEY and CDR2 SMNVEV (reference sequence). Between the trimmed V and J ends, which lost 5 bases and 9 bases, there was a span of 13 bases. Here the CDR3 reads CASSGTGGRELFF. Here the CDR3 DNA reads TGTGCCAGCAGTGGGACCGGGGGTCGGGAGCTGTTTTTT.

The rearrangement joins TRBV10-3 to TRBJ1-5; D might be TRBD1 (6 bases). The V gene's germline CDR1 is ENHRY and CDR2 SYGVKD. Trimming cost V 4 bases and J 2 bases, with 15 bases left between them. The CDR3 extends over 16 amino acids. CDR3: CAISAGGGLGNQPQHF. CDR3 DNA: TGTGCCATCAGTGCCGGAGGGGGTTTGGGCAATCAGCCCCAGCATTTT.

The rearrangement uses TRBV20-1 and TRBJ2-2; 7 nucleotides agree with TRBD2. Trimming cost V 6 bases and J 4 bases; bases outside gene matches: 11. The CDR3 totals 15 residues. Germline CDR1 reads DFQATT; CDR2 reads SNEGSKA (reference sequence). The CDR3 here is CSANSRDYSTGELFF. Written as DNA, the CDR3 is TGCAGTGCCAATTCCCGGGACTACAGCACCGGGGAGCTGTTTTTT.

The rearrangement links TRBV12-3 or TRBV12-4 to TRBJ1-4; D call uncertain. The CDR3 length is 11 residues. Trimming pared 8 bases from V and 5 bases from J, leaving 6 bases between. Here the CDR3 reads CASGSNEKLFF. The DNA of the CDR3 is TGTGCCAGCGGATCGAATGAAAAACTGTTTTTT.

The chain uses TRBV9 and TRBJ1-5, with D unclear. The germline V and J ends were trimmed by 0 bases and 10 bases, with 11 bases remaining between them. The CDR3 covers 13 residues. CDR1 SGDLS and CDR2 YYNGEE come from the germline V gene. Here the CDR3 reads CASSVEAGGPQHF. The CDR3 bases are TGTGCCAGCAGCGTAGAGGCGGGCGGACCCCAGCATTTT.

V is TRBV7-9 and J is TRBJ2-3; D may be TRBD1 (6 bases). V lost 5 bases and J 1 base, leaving 16 bases between the germline ends. Germline V gene sequence: CDR1 SEHNR, CDR2 FQNEAQ (reference sequence). The length of the CDR3 is 16 residues. The CDR3 spells CASSIRGGAGTDTQYF. In DNA form, the CDR3 reads TGTGCCAGCAGCATCAGGGGCGGCGCCGGCACAGATACGCAGTATTTT. The full variable domain, completed using reference TRBV7-9 and TRBJ2-3, is DTGVSQNPRHKITKRGQNVTFRCDPISEHNRLYWYRQTLGQGPEFLTYFQNEAQLEKSRLLSDRFSAERPKGSFSTLEIQRTEQGDSAMYLCASSIRGGAGTDTQYFGPGTRLTVL.

The J gene is TRBJ2-1, the V gene TRBV21-1; the D call of TRBD1 is as the table states it, not checked on the DNA. TRBV21-1 represents a pseudogene. The CDR3 length is 18 residues. The CDR3: CASSKAGRVGGNNNEQFF. The CDR3 DNA reads TGTGCCAGCAGCAAAGCCGGTAGGGTAGGGGGGAACAACAATGAGCAGTTCTTC.

The sample holds one count of this clonotype. The junction differs from germline at one of its ends, possibly a read error. This chain's CDR3 is CAISELGQGISYNSPLRF. CDR3 coding DNA: TGTGCCATCAGTGAGTTAGGACAGGGGATCTCCTATAATTCACCCCTCCGCTTT. The V call is TRBV10-3, the J call TRBJ1-6; 9 nucleotides line up with TRBD1. The CDR3 extends over 18 amino acids. CDR1 and CDR2 (germline): ENHRY, SYGVKD.

As concerns this clonotype: A read error may account for a junction end that differs from germline. Written as DNA, the CDR3 is TGCGGCGTAAGGGACAGTAATCAGCCCCAGCATTTT. It codes for CGVRDSNQPQHF. This sequence joins TRBV29-1 and TRBJ1-5; TRBD1 matches 7 bases. The CDR3 has 12 amino acids. Per germline, CDR1 SQVTM and CDR2 ANQGSEA.

In its sample, this clonotype was seen a few times. The chain recombines TRBV11-3 with TRBJ1-6; possible D gene TRBD1, 6 bases. The V end lost 1 base, the J end lost 4 bases, and 8 bases lay between the germline ends. This CDR3 comprises 15 residues. The V gene's germline CDR1 is SGHNT and CDR2 YENEEA. CDR3 in DNA: TGTGCCAGCAGCTTAGTCACAGGGTATAATTCACCCCTCCACTTT. Encoded protein: CASSLVTGYNSPLHF.

About this clonotype itself: A junction end diverges from the germline sequence, so it may reflect a read error. The chain links TRBV6-5 to TRBJ2-5; 7 bases line up with TRBD2. Germline CDR1 is MNHEY and CDR2 is SVGAGI. The CDR3 is 15 residues long. CDR3 protein: CASSYHLAVQETRYF. CDR3 DNA: TGTGCCAGCAGTTACCATCTAGCGGTGCAAGAGACCCGGTACTTC.

The sample holds a few counts of this clonotype. The chain employs TRBV27 and TRBJ2-7; 7 nucleotides align to TRBD2. V trimming: 1 base; J trimming: 4 bases; junction bases outside the gene matches: 1. The V gene's germline CDR1 is MNHEY and CDR2 SMNVEV (reference sequence). CDR3 size: 13 residues. Here the CDR3 reads CASSLFSGYEQYF. The DNA of the CDR3 is TGTGCCAGCAGTTTATTTAGCGGGTACGAGCAGTACTTC.

This rearrangement joins TRBV5-1 to TRBJ1-1; D uncertain. Trimming removed 4 bases at V and 2 bases at J, with 12 bases between. Looked up from germline, CDR1 is SGHRS and CDR2 is YFSETQ. The CDR3 length is 14 residues. The CDR3 bases are TGCGCCAGCAGCGTGACTTCGCATAACACTGAAGCTTTCTTT. Translated, it gives CASSVTSHNTEAFF.

The chain has TRBV2 and TRBJ2-5; D may be TRBD1 (5 bases). CDR1 is SNHLY, CDR2 FYNNEI, per germline. Trimming stripped 8 bases from V and 0 bases from J, with 7 bases between. CDR3 length: 12 amino acids. The CDR3 loop is CASRQYQETQYF. In DNA form, the CDR3 reads TGTGCCAGCCGACAGTACCAAGAGACCCAGTACTTC.

The chain recombines TRBV25-1 with TRBJ2-3, with 11 bases that match TRBD2. Losses at the gene ends were 1 base for V and 5 bases for J; bases not matched to a gene: 14. CDR1 and CDR2 (germline): MGHDK, SYGVNS. The CDR3 has 19 amino acids. In DNA form, the CDR3 reads TGTGCCAGCAGTGAATCTAACCCGACTAGCGGGATGGATGTAGATACGCAGTATTTT. Translation: CASSESNPTSGMDVDTQYF. The full variable domain, rest sourced from reference TRBV25-1 and TRBJ2-3, is EADIYQTPRYLVIGTGKKITLECSQTMGHDKMYWYQQDPGMELHLIHYSYGVNSTEKGDLSSESTVSRIRTEHFPLTLESARPSHTSQYLCASSESNPTSGMDVDTQYFGPGTRLTVL.

This clonotype was detected a few times. The chain recombines TRBV7-3 with TRBJ2-3; possible D gene TRBD1, 5 bases. Deletions cut 5 bases from V and 6 bases from J, with 15 bases between. The germline V gene encodes CDR1 SGHTA and CDR2 FQGTGA. The CDR3 loop spans 14 amino acids. The CDR3 is CASSVGHSGDTQYF. In nucleotides, the CDR3 is TGTGCCAGCAGCGTCGGACACTCCGGTGATACGCAGTATTTT. Filled out from reference TRBV7-3 and TRBJ2-3, the complete variable domain reads GAGVSQTPSNKVTEKGKYVELRCDPISGHTALYWYRQSLGQGPEFLIYFQGTGAADDSGLPNDRFFAVRPEGSVSTLKIQRTERGDSAVYLCASSVGHSGDTQYFGPGTRLTVL.

The rearrangement links TRBV29-1 to TRBJ2-3; the D gene could be TRBD1 or TRBD2 (6 bases each). In germline, CDR1 is SQVTM, CDR2 ANQGSEA. The CDR3 loop spans 12 amino acids. The CDR3: CSRSGAGDTQYF. In DNA, the CDR3 is TGCAGTCGCTCGGGGGCAGGAGATACGCAGTATTTT.

This clonotype showed up just a few times. At one of its ends the junction is not consistent with the germline gene, which may arise from a read error. This rearrangement joins TRBV18 to TRBJ2-1; D is ambiguous. The germline CDR1 and CDR2 sequences are KGHSH and LQKENI. The CDR3 loop spans 13 amino acids. The CDR3 here is CASSTTTIPKTFF. In DNA form, the CDR3 reads TGTGCCAGCTCAACCACAACTATCCCTAAAACATTTTTC.

V is TRBV10-3 and J is TRBJ1-4; TRBD1 agrees at 9 bases. CDR3 length: 18 residues. In germline, CDR1 is ENHRY, CDR2 SYGVKD. V gave up 6 bases and J gave up 8 bases; unmatched junction bases: 19. CDR3 DNA sequence: TGTGCCATCAGCAGAGGGAGGGACAGGGCAAACGTGGGCGAAAAACTGTTTTTT. This gives the protein CAISRGRDRANVGEKLFF.

The CDR3 nucleotides are TGCAGTGCACTAAGCGGGAGCGGAGTCGGGGAGCTGTTTTTT. The encoded protein is CSALSGSGVGELFF. The V gene is TRBV20-1, the J gene TRBJ2-2, with 8 bases identical to TRBD2. From germline, CDR1 is DFQATT and CDR2 SNEGSKA (reference sequence). CDR3 length: 14 residues. Trimming at V came to 6 bases and at J to 7 bases, leaving 10 bases not matched to a gene.

The rearrangement joins TRBV6-2 or TRBV6-3 to TRBJ2-2, with D uncertain. The CDR3 is made up of 13 amino acids. Per the germline V gene, CDR1 is MNHEY and CDR2 is SVGEGT. Trimming removed 2 bases from V and 3 bases from J, with 4 bases in between. Here the CDR3 DNA reads TGTGCCAGCAGTTACCAACACACCGGGGAGCTGTTTTTT. Amino acids: CASSYQHTGELFF.

This clonotype was picked up a small number of times. The CDR3 sequence: CASSWAVAGVKDEQFF. CDR3 bases: TGCGCCAGCAGCTGGGCGGTAGCGGGAGTTAAGGATGAGCAGTTCTTC. V and J are TRBV5-1 and TRBJ2-1; 9 positions agree with TRBD2. Per the germline V gene, CDR1 is SGHRS and CDR2 is YFSETQ. The CDR3 has 16 residues. V gave up 3 bases and J gave up 8 bases; unmatched junction bases: 12.

CDR3 sequence reads: CASQFHGYTF. The CDR3 nucleotides read TGTGCCAGCCAATTTCATGGCTACACCTTC. The chain carries TRBV2 and TRBJ1-2; D is unclear. The CDR3 has 10 amino acids. Trimming pared 8 bases from V and 6 bases from J, leaving 7 bases between. From germline, CDR1 is SNHLY and CDR2 FYNNEI.

CDR3 region: CASIGRTYDNEQFF. The CDR3 nucleotides read TGTGCCAGCATCGGCCGGACTTACGATAATGAGCAGTTCTTC. The chain employs TRBV6-2 or TRBV6-3 and TRBJ2-1; tentative D call: TRBD2 (5 bases). V shed 7 bases and J shed 7 bases, with 17 bases lying between them. The CDR3 is made up of 14 amino acids. CDR1 MNHEY and CDR2 SVGEGT come from the germline V gene.

The chain carries TRBV24-1 and TRBJ1-5, with a tentative D call TRBD1 (5 bases). Deletions cut 12 bases from V and 5 bases from J, with 13 bases between. Germline CDR1 KGHDR, CDR2 SFDVKD. This CDR3 has 12 residues. The CDR3 region is CAAQSGDQPQHF. CDR3 nucleotides: TGTGCCGCTCAGTCGGGGGATCAGCCCCAGCATTTT.